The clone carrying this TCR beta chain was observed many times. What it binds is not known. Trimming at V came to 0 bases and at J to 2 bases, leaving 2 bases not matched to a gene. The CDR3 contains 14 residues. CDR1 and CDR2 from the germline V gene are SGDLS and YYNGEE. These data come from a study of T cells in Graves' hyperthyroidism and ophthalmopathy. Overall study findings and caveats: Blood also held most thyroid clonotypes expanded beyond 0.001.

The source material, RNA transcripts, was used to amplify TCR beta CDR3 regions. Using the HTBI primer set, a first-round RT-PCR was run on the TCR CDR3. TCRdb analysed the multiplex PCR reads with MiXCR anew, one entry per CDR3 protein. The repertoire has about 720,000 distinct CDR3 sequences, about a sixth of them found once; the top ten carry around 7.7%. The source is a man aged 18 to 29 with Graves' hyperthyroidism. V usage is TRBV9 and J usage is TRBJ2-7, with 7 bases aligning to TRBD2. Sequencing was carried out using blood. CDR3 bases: TGTGCCAGCAGCGTAGGGGCGGGGGCCTACGAGCAGTACTTC. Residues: CASSVGAGAYEQYF.